These 9 T cell receptor beta chains share one sample of origin, sequenced in a study of cytomegalovirus exposure and HLA in healthy donors. A multiplex PCR was run with 60 Vbeta primers and 13 Jbeta primers. Profiling relied on immunoSEQ multiplex PCR, and the TCRdb table lists in-frame clones only, not all of them. The sample has over 110,000 clones, around four fifths seen once. Material for sequencing was PBMCs. These receptor sequences come from a male donor in good health and CMV-seropositive.

The chain joins TRBV28 to TRBJ2-7; TRBD2 might be the D (6 bases). Trimming took 3 bases from V and 0 from J, leaving 18 bases between them. This CDR3 contains 17 residues. Per the germline V gene, CDR1 is MDHEN and CDR2 is SYDVKM. The CDR3 is CASSFSGRGASSYEQYF. The CDR3 coding sequence is TGTGCCAGCAGTTTCTCCGGGAGAGGGGCCAGCTCCTACGAGCAGTACTTC.

The rearrangement links TRBV7-8 to TRBJ2-1, with D possibly matching TRBD2 (6 bases). V was shortened by 2 bases and J by 5 bases, with 13 bases between the two germline ends. The CDR3 length is 15 residues. Germline loops: CDR1 SGHVS, CDR2 FQNEAQ. CDR3 in DNA: TGTGCCAGCAGCTTATACGGGGGATCTGACAATGAGCAGTTCTTC. Translation: CASSLYGGSDNEQFF.

The gene calls are TRBV6-5 and TRBJ2-1; D not resolved. The CDR3 contains 15 residues. Germline assignment: CDR1 MNHEY and CDR2 SVGAGI. V shed 0 bases and J shed 1 base, with 7 bases lying between them. The CDR3: CASSYSLTSYNEQFF. The DNA of the CDR3 is TGTGCCAGCAGTTACTCCCTGACTTCCTACAATGAGCAGTTCTTC.

The J gene is TRBJ2-7, the V gene TRBV28; TRBD1 aligns across 10 bases. Losses at the gene ends were 6 bases for V and 7 bases for J; bases not matched to a gene: 6. CDR1 is MDHEN, CDR2 SYDVKM, per germline. This CDR3 has 13 amino acids. CDR3 nucleotides: TGTGCCAGCAGCCTGGACAGGGGGAAAGAGCAGTACTTC. Translating gives CASSLDRGKEQYF.

The gene calls are TRBV6-6 and TRBJ2-2; D might be TRBD2 (5 bases). Germline V gene sequence: CDR1 MNHNY, CDR2 SVGAGI (reference sequence). The CDR3 runs 13 residues. Trimming removed 5 bases at V and 6 bases at J, with 10 bases between. The CDR3 protein is CASSSRLPGELFF. The CDR3 DNA is TGTGCCAGCAGTAGCCGACTACCCGGGGAGCTGTTTTTT.

This chain joins TRBV19 and TRBJ2-7, with a weak D call TRBD1 (6 bases). The CDR3 is 12 residues long. The ends were cut back, 6 bases at V and 3 bases at J, with 9 bases in the middle. In germline, CDR1 is LNHDA, CDR2 SQIVND (reference sequence). CDR3 sequence reads: CASSGRGYEQYF. The DNA of the CDR3 is TGTGCCAGTAGCGGCAGGGGCTACGAGCAGTACTTC.

This rearrangement joins TRBV25-1 to TRBJ1-3; 8 bases line up with TRBD1. There are 15 residues in the CDR3. V lost 5 bases to trimming and J lost 3 bases; unmatched junction nucleotides: 6. CDR1 and CDR2 (germline): MGHDK, SYGVNS. This CDR3 reads CASSYQGAGGNTIYF. Written as DNA, the CDR3 is TGTGCCAGCAGTTACCAGGGGGCAGGTGGAAACACCATATATTTT.

This clone has only one observation. This chain links TRBV27 with TRBJ2-4; 7 bases line up with TRBD1. This CDR3 has 13 residues. Per germline, CDR1 MNHEY and CDR2 SMNVEV (reference sequence). Trimming removed 6 bases from V and 8 bases from J; junction bases left unmatched: 7. The CDR3 region is CASRDRVRDIQYF. The CDR3 DNA follows: TGTGCCAGCAGAGACAGGGTTCGTGACATTCAGTACTTC.

The genes are TRBV5-6 and TRBJ1-6; 8 bases fit TRBD1. The CDR3 length is 15 residues. V lost 0 bases and J lost 15; bases outside the gene matches: 11. CDR1 SGHDT and CDR2 YYEEEE come from the germline V gene. CDR3 in DNA: TGTGCCAGCAGCTTGGAGGGGACAGGCCTTTGGAACCTCCACTTT. Translated: CASSLEGTGLWNLHF. The entire variable domain, with the rest obtained from reference TRBV5-6 and TRBJ1-6, is as follows: DAGVTQSPTHLIKTRGQQVTLRCSPKSGHDTVSWYQQALGQGPQFIFQYYEEEERQRGNFPDRFSGHQFPNYSSELNVNALLLGDSALYLCASSLEGTGLWNLHFGNGTRLTVT.